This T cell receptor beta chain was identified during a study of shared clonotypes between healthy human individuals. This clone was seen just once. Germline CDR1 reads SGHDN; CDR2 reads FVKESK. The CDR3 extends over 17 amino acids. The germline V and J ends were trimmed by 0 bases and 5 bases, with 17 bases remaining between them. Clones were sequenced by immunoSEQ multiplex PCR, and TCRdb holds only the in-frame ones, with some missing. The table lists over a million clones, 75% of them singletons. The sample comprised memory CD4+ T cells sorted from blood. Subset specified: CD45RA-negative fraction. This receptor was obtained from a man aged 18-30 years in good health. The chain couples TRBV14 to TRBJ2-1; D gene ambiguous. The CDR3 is CASSQEYGLGNNNEQFF. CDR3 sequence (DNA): TGTGCCAGCAGCCAAGAGTATGGGTTAGGAAACAACAATGAGCAGTTCTTC.